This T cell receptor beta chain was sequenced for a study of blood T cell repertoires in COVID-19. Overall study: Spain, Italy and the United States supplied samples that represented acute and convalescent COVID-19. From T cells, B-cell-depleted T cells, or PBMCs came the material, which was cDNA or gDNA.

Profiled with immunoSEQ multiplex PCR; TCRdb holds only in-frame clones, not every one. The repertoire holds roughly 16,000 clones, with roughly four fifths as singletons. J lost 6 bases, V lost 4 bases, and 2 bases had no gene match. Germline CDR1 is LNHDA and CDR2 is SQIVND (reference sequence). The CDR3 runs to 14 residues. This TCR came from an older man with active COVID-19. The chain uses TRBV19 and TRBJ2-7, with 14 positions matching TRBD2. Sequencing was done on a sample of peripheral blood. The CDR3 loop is CASSNGLAGGEQYF. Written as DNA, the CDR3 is TGTGCCAGTAGTAATGGACTAGCGGGGGGCGAGCAGTACTTC.